The next 17 T cell receptor beta chains were all read from a single sample in a study of T cells in Graves' hyperthyroidism and ophthalmopathy. Amplification yielded TCR beta CDR3 regions, with RNA transcripts as the source. When the TCR CDR3 underwent first-round RT-PCR, the HTBI primer set was used. One entry per CDR3 protein results from TCRdb running MiXCR on the multiplex PCR reads. Of almost 600,000 distinct CDR3 sequences in the sample, about 14% were seen once. Sequencing was carried out using blood. All receptors come from a woman in her 30s with Graves' hyperthyroidism that later progressed to Graves' ophthalmopathy.

This clonotype was seen just once. A much larger clone lies a single base off, so this may be a read error. V usage is TRBV12-3 or TRBV12-4 and J usage is TRBJ1-3, with D unresolved. The CDR3 consists of 16 residues. In DNA, the CDR3 is TGTGCCAGCAGTCCGGGTTCCAACCCCTCTGGAAACACCGTATATTTT. Protein: CASSPGSNPSGNTVYF.

This chain connects TRBV4-3 to TRBJ1-5; perhaps TRBD1 as D (5 bases). Looked up from germline, CDR1 is LGHNA and CDR2 is YSLEER. V was trimmed by 2 bases and J by 4 bases, leaving 15 bases between them. CDR3 length: 16 amino acids. CDR3 in DNA: TGCGCCAGCAGCCAACCGACGCGAGGGGTTAATCAGCCCCAGCATTTT. Protein: CASSQPTRGVNQPQHF.

This clonotype was seen at least ten times. The genes are TRBV28 and TRBJ1-6; D may be TRBD1 (6 bases). The CDR3 extends over 15 amino acids. The V and J ends lost 9 bases and 3 bases respectively, with 15 bases between them. The germline V gene encodes CDR1 MDHEN and CDR2 SYDVKM. The DNA for the CDR3 is TGTGCCAGTAAACAGGGTTTGGGCTATAATTCACCCCTCCACTTT. Its protein is CASKQGLGYNSPLHF.

CDR3 in amino acids: CASSFTVAGELFF. In nucleotides, the CDR3 is TGTGCCAGCAGTTTCACAGTCGCCGGGGAGCTGTTTTTT. This chain uses TRBV27 with TRBJ2-2; D not certain. This CDR3 has 13 amino acids. Deletions cut 3 bases from V and 6 bases from J, with 8 bases between. Germline V gene sequence: CDR1 MNHEY, CDR2 SMNVEV (reference sequence).

The chain carries TRBV24-1 and TRBJ2-3; 9 bases are a match to TRBD1. The germline V gene encodes CDR1 KGHDR and CDR2 SFDVKD. The CDR3 loop spans 16 amino acids. V lost 4 bases, J lost 3 bases, and 7 bases stayed unmatched. The CDR3 DNA follows: TGTGCCACCAGTGACCAGGACAGGGGACGGACAGATACGCAGTATTTT. It encodes CATSDQDRGRTDTQYF.

This clonotype was counted at least ten times. The chain links TRBV28 to TRBJ1-2, with D possibly being TRBD1 (6 bases). Germline V lookup: CDR1 MDHEN, CDR2 SYDVKM. The CDR3 has 11 residues. The V and J ends lost 6 bases and 6 bases respectively, with 8 bases between them. The CDR3 loop reads CASRGADGYTF. As DNA, the CDR3 is TGTGCCAGCAGGGGGGCCGATGGCTACACCTTC.

This clonotype has just a few counts. The chain combines TRBV9 with TRBJ2-5; 8 nucleotides line up with TRBD1. This CDR3 spans 14 amino acids. Germline-derived CDR1 and CDR2 are SGDLS and YYNGEE. J lost 5 bases, V lost 1 base, and 4 bases had no gene match. Written as DNA, the CDR3 is TGTGCCAGCAGCGTAACCCCAGGGGGCGAGACCCAGTACTTC. This sequence encodes CASSVTPGGETQYF.

V and J are TRBV20-1 and TRBJ1-1; 7 nucleotides agree with TRBD1. Per the germline V gene, CDR1 is DFQATT and CDR2 is SNEGSKA (reference sequence). J was trimmed by 0 bases and V by 6 bases; bases with no gene match: 4. CDR3 length: 13 residues. The CDR3 loop reads CSADTGVNTEAFF. Here the CDR3 DNA reads TGCAGTGCCGATACAGGGGTGAACACTGAAGCTTTCTTT.

In this sample, this clonotype turned up many times. This chain links TRBV24-1 with TRBJ2-2, with D possibly being TRBD1 (6 bases). CDR1 KGHDR and CDR2 SFDVKD come from the germline V gene. Trimming pared 3 bases from V and 8 bases from J, leaving 15 bases between. The CDR3 contains 15 residues. The CDR3 sequence is CATSDGTGSKGELFF. In nucleotides, the CDR3 is TGTGCCACCAGTGATGGTACAGGGAGTAAGGGGGAGCTGTTTTTT.

This clonotype was observed at least ten times. The chain recombines TRBV19 with TRBJ1-1; TRBD1 matches at 7 bases. V lost 11 bases and J lost 0; bases outside the gene matches: 15. This CDR3 region has 16 residues. The germline CDR1 and CDR2 sequences are LNHDA and SQIVND (reference sequence). The CDR3 loop is CASKGGQIFMNTEAFF. CDR3 nucleotides: TGTGCCTCCAAAGGGGGACAGATTTTCATGAACACTGAAGCTTTCTTT.

This clonotype was counted a few times. This may stem from a read error, because a much larger clone lies one nucleotide away. The genes are TRBV5-5 and TRBJ1-1; D not resolved. The V and J ends lost 4 bases and 4 bases respectively, with 11 bases between them. Germline V gives CDR1 SGHKS, CDR2 YYEKEE (reference sequence). The CDR3 has 13 residues. The CDR3 DNA reads TGTGCCAGCAGCCCCGGGCCCGGCACTGAAGCTTTCTTT. Protein sequence: CASSPGPGTEAFF. Full variable domain (remainder filled in from reference TRBV5-5 and TRBJ1-1): DAGVTQSPTHLIKTRGQQVTLRCSPISGHKSVSWYQQVLGQGPQFIFQYYEKEERGRGNFPDRFSARQFPNYSSELNVNALLLGDSALYLCASSPGPGTEAFFGQGTRLTVV.

The sample holds many counts of this clonotype. This chain uses TRBV14 with TRBJ1-2, with D perhaps matching TRBD1 (6 bases). CDR3 length: 15 residues. V was clipped by 1 base and J by 4 bases, with 13 bases between them. Germline values: CDR1 SGHDN, CDR2 FVKESK. As DNA, the CDR3 is TGTGCCAGCAGCCAAGTCCACAGGGTTATCTATGGCTACACCTTC. This gives the protein CASSQVHRVIYGYTF.

V gene TRBV20-1 combines with J gene TRBJ1-1; no reliable D call. Per germline, CDR1 DFQATT and CDR2 SNEGSKA (reference sequence). Trimming stripped 1 base from V and 3 bases from J, with 9 bases between. The CDR3 runs 13 residues. This chain's CDR3 is CSARAWEDTEAFF. CDR3 bases: TGCAGTGCTAGAGCCTGGGAGGACACTGAAGCTTTCTTT.

This clonotype was found a few times. CDR3 DNA: TGTGCCAGCAGCTTGGCCAGCTTATTCCAGAATGAGCAGTTCTTC. It yields the protein CASSLASLFQNEQFF. The V call is TRBV5-6, the J call TRBJ2-1, with unresolved D. Trimming stripped 0 bases from V and 7 bases from J, with 14 bases between. From germline, CDR1 is SGHDT and CDR2 YYEEEE. The CDR3 spans 15 residues.

The chain combines TRBV5-1 with TRBJ2-3; TRBD2 matches at 14 bases. There are 18 residues in the CDR3. CDR1 is SGHRS, CDR2 YFSETQ, per germline. The J segment lost 4 bases and the V segment lost 0 bases, leaving 7 bases of the junction unmatched. CDR3 amino acids: CASSLEGLAGVFPDTQYF. DNA for the CDR3: TGCGCCAGCAGCTTGGAGGGACTAGCGGGAGTCTTCCCAGATACGCAGTATTTT.

The J gene is TRBJ2-7, the V gene TRBV6-1; TRBD1 might be the D (7 bases). V gave up 5 bases and J gave up 7 bases, with 21 bases separating them. The germline gives CDR1 MNHNS, CDR2 SASEGT. The CDR3 is 15 residues long. The CDR3 DNA follows: TGTGCCAGCAGTCTCGAGACAGGGAAGGCGGGAGAGCAGTACTTC. Translation: CASSLETGKAGEQYF.

This clonotype showed up just a few times. The chain couples TRBV6-4 to TRBJ1-1; D unresolved. The V gene lost 0 bases and the J gene lost 3 bases, with 14 bases spanning the gap. Germline loops: CDR1 MRHNA, CDR2 SNTAGT. The CDR3 sequence is 16 residues long. This CDR3 is CASSDSAGRGDTEAFF. The CDR3 nucleotides read TGTGCCAGCAGTGACTCCGCAGGACGCGGCGACACTGAAGCTTTCTTT.